This TCR beta chain emerged from a study of cytomegalovirus exposure and HLA in healthy donors. Study-wide points: Associated with cytomegalovirus, according to the listing, were around 170 TCR beta chains. Whilst most TCR sequences proved rare, a subset of public TCRs occurred across many donors.

This clone has a single count. Its specificity is unknown. From the roughly 120-subject validation cohort, which was separate from the roughly 670-subject first cohort, the donors were drawn. The assay was immunoSEQ multiplex PCR, and TCRdb's table has in-frame clones only and misses some. The sample records 350,000 or so clones, 86% being singletons. This receptor was identified in a woman between 18 and 30 years old in good health and CMV-seronegative. Sequenced: PBMCs.

The CDR3 coding sequence is TGTGCCAGCAGCTTAGTTGGCGGGATGAGCACAGATACGCAGTATTTT. Translating it yields CASSLVGGMSTDTQYF. The rearrangement joins TRBV11-2 to TRBJ2-3; weak D call: TRBD2 (6 bases). Germline-derived CDR1 and CDR2 are SGHAT and FQNNGV. This CDR3 comprises 16 residues. V dropped 1 base and J dropped 0 bases, with 11 bases sitting between them. Complete variable domain (other parts from reference TRBV11-2 and TRBJ2-3): EAGVAQSPRYKIIEKRQSVAFWCNPISGHATLYWYQQILGQGPKLLIQFQNNGVVDDSQLPKDRFSAERLKGVDSTLKIQPAKLEDSAVYLCASSLVGGMSTDTQYFGPGTRLTVL.